This entry is about one TCR beta chain. Its antigen is unidentified. These data originate in a study of graft-versus-host responses after intestinal transplantation. Study-level information: Induction with anti-thymocyte globulin, then tacrolimus and steroids for roughly three years, was given to all recipients. Overall study results and limits: Declines in HvG clones occurring early post-transplant were associated with peak circulating GvH clone levels. Researchers found GvH clones in recipient marrow, and some showed up first in ileum or blood. High graft-versus-host to host-versus-graft T cell clonal ratios marked allografts of patients with graft-donor macrochimerism.

Germline assignment: CDR1 SNHLY and CDR2 FYNNEI. The CDR3 contains 12 residues. V was cut by 6 bases and J by 7 bases, with 12 bases left in between. The assay was immunoSEQ multiplex PCR, and TCRdb's table has in-frame clones only and misses some. The data show roughly 70,000 clones, approximately 84% seen once. V usage is TRBV2 and J usage is TRBJ2-5; D remains ambiguous. The receptor's source is a human donor who was the organ donor for an intestinal transplant. Sequences were derived from unstimulated CD4+ T cells sorted from spleen or lymph node cells, sampled before transplant. The CDR3 is CASRAVFVTQYF. In nucleotides, the CDR3 is TGTGCCAGCAGGGCAGTTTTCGTGACCCAGTACTTC.